This T cell receptor beta chain derives from a study of early T cells in non-severe SARS-CoV-2 infection. Study background: Unpaired chains resulted from sequencing bulk RNA of unsorted whole blood.

General observations from the study: Sequences matched to VDJdb favored anti-spike CD8 responses, while private and CD4 specificities were missed.

Each cDNA molecule carried a unique molecular identifier. Via MiXCR, TCRdb re-called the 5' RACE reads, giving one row per CDR3 protein. Here the sample spans fewer than 30,000 distinct CDR3 sequences, 5% to 7% being singletons. This clonotype was seen a handful of times. Its antigen is unknown. The sequencing input was whole blood. The source of this sequence is an adult who was a healthcare worker with PCR-confirmed SARS-CoV-2 infection or an uninfected control (not recorded which).

CDR3 protein: CASSTHRDSDSPLHF. The CDR3 DNA reads as TGCGCCAGCAGCACTCACCGGGACAGTGATTCACCCCTCCACTTT. The rearrangement links TRBV5-1 to TRBJ1-6, with 7 nucleotides matching TRBD1. After removal of 4 bases from V and 8 bases from J, the junction contained 9 bases not matched to a gene. Per germline, CDR1 SGHRS and CDR2 YFSETQ. CDR3 length: 15 amino acids.